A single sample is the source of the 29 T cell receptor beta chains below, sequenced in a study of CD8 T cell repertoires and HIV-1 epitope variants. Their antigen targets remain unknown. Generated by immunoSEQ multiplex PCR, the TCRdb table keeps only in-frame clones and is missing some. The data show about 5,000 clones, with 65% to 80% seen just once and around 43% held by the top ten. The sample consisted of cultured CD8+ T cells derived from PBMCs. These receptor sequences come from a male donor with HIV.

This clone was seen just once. CDR3: CASSYSPGTSFYEQYF. The CDR3 DNA is TGTGCCAGCAGTTACTCACCCGGGACAAGCTTCTACGAGCAGTACTTC. The rearrangement uses TRBV6-5 and TRBJ2-7; the D gene is possibly TRBD1 (6 bases). This CDR3 contains 16 residues. V dropped 0 bases and J dropped 3 bases, with 15 bases sitting between them. Germline CDR1 is MNHEY and CDR2 is SVGAGI.

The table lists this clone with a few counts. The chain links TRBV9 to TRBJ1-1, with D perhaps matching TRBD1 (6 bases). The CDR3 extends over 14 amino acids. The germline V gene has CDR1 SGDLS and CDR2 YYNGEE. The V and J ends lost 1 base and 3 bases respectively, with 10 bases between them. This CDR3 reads CASSVRGDDTEAFF. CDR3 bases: TGTGCCAGCAGCGTAAGGGGGGACGACACTGAAGCTTTCTTT.

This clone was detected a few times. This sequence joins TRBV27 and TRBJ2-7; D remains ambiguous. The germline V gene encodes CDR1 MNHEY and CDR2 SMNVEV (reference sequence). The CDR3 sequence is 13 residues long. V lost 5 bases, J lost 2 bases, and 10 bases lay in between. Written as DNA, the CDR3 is TGTGCCAGCAGTCCCGCCCGAACCTACGAGCAGTACTTC. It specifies CASSPARTYEQYF.

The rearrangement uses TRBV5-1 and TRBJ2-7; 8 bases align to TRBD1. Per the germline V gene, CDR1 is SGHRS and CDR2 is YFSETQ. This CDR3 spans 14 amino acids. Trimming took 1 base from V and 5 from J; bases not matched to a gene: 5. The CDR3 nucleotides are TGCGCCAGCAGCTTGACTCAGGGGGCAGACGAGCAGTACTTC. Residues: CASSLTQGADEQYF. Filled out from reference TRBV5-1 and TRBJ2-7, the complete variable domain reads KAGVTQTPRYLIKTRGQQVTLSCSPISGHRSVSWYQQTPGQGLQFLFEYFSETQRNKGNFPGRFSGRQFSNSRSEMNVSTLELGDSALYLCASSLTQGADEQYFGPGTRLTVT.

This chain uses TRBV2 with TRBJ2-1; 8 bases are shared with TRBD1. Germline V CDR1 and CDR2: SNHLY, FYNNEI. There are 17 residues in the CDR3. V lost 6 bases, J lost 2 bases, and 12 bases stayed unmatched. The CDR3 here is CASSSIGQGATYNEQFF. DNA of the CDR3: TGTGCCAGCAGCTCCATCGGGCAGGGGGCCACCTACAATGAGCAGTTCTTC.

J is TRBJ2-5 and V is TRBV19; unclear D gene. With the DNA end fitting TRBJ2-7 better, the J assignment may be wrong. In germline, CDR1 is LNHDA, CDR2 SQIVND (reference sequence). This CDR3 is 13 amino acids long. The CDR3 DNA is TGTGCCAGTAGTATAAGCATCTCCTACGAGCAGTACTTC. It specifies CASSISISYEQYF.

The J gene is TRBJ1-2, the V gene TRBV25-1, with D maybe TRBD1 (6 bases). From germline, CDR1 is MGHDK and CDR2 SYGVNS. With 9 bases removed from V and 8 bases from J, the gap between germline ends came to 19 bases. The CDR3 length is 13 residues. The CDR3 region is CASSHPGGGGYTF. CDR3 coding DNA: TGTGCCAGTTCTCACCCCGGGGGCGGGGGCTACACCTTC.

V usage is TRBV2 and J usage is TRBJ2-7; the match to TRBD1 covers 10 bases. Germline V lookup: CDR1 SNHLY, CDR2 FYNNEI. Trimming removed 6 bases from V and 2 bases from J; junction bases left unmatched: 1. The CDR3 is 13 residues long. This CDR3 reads CASSGQGAYEQYF. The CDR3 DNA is TGTGCCAGCAGCGGACAGGGGGCCTACGAGCAGTACTTC.

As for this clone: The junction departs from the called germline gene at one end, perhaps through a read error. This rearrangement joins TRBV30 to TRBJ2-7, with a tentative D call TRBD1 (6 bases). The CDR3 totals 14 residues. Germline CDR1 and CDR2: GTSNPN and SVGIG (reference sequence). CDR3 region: CAWSASQGWDEQCF. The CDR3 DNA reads TGTGCCTGGAGCGCATCCCAGGGGTGGGACGAGCAGTGCTTC. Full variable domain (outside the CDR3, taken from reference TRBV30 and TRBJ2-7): SQTIHQWPATLVQPVGSPLSLECTVEGTSNPNLYWYRQAAGRGLQLLFYSVGIGQISSEVPQNLSASRPQDRQFILSSKKLLLSDSGFYLCAWSASQGWDEQCFGPGTRLTVT.

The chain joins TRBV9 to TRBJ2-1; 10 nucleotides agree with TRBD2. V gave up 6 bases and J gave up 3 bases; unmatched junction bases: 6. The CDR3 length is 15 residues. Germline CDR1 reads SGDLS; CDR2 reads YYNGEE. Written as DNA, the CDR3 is TGTGCCAGCACCTCAGGACTAGCGGTCTACAATGAGCAGTTCTTC. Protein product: CASTSGLAVYNEQFF. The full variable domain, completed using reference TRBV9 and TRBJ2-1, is DSGVTQTPKHLITATGQRVTLRCSPRSGDLSVYWYQQSLDQGLQFLIQYYNGEERAKGNILERFSAQQFPDLHSELNLSSLELGDSALYFCASTSGLAVYNEQFFGPGTRLTVL.

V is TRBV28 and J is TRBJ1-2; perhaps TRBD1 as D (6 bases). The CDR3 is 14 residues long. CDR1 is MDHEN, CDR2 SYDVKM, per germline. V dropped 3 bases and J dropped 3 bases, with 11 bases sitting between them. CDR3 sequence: CASSFGQGYYGYTF. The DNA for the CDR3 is TGTGCCAGCAGTTTCGGTCAGGGGTACTATGGCTACACCTTC.

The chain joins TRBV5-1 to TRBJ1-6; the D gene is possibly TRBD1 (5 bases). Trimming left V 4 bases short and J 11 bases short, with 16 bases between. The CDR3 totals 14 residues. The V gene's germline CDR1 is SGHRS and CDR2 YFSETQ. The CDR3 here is CASSLEDRTTPLHF. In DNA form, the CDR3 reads TGCGCCAGCAGCCTAGAAGACAGAACTACACCCCTCCACTTT.

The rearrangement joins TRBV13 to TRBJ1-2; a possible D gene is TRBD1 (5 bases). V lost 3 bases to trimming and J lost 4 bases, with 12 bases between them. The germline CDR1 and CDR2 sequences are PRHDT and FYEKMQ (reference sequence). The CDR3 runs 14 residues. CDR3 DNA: TGTGCCAGCAGCTTGGGCAGGGACTTCTATGGCTACACCTTC. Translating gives CASSLGRDFYGYTF.

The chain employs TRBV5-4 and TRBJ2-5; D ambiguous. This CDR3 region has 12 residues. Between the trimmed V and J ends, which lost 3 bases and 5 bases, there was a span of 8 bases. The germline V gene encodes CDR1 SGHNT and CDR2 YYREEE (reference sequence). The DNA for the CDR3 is TGTGCCAGCAGCTACCCCCGGGAGACCCAGTACTTC. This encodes CASSYPRETQYF.

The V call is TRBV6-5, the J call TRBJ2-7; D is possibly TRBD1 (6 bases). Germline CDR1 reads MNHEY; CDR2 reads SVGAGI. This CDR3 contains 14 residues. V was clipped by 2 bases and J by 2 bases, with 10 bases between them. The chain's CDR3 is CASSYNTGTYEQYF. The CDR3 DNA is TGTGCCAGCAGTTACAATACAGGGACCTACGAGCAGTACTTC.

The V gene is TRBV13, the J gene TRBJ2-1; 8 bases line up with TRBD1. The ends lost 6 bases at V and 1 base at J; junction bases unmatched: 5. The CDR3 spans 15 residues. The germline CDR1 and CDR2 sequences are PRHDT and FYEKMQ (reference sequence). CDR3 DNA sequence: TGTGCCAGCAGTTTTGGACAGGGTTCCTACAATGAGCAGTTCTTC. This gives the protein CASSFGQGSYNEQFF. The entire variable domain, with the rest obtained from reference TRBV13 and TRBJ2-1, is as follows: AAGVIQSPRHLIKEKRETATLKCYPIPRHDTVYWYQQGPGQDPQFLISFYEKMQSDKGSIPDRFSAQQFSDYHSELNMSSLELGDSALYFCASSFGQGSYNEQFFGPGTRLTVL.

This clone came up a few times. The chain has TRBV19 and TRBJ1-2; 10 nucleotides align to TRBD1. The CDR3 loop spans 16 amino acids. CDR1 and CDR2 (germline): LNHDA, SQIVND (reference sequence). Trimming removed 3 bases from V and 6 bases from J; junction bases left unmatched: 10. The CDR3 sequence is CASSILGTGDVNGYTF. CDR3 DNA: TGTGCCAGTAGTATCTTGGGGACAGGGGACGTCAATGGCTACACCTTC.

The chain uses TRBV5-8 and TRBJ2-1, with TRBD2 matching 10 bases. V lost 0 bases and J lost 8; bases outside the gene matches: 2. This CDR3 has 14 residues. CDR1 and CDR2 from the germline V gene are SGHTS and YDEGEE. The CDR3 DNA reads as TGTGCCAGCAGCTTGGGGACTAGCGGAGATGAGCAGTTCTTC. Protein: CASSLGTSGDEQFF.

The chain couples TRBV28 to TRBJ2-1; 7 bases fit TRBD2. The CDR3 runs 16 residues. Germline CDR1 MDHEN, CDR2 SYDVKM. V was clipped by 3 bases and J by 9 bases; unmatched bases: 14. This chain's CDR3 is CASSFPRMGGPIEQFF. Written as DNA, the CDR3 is TGTGCCAGCAGTTTCCCTAGGATGGGAGGGCCGATTGAGCAGTTCTTC.

In DNA form, the CDR3 reads TGTGCCAGCAGGCCTTTCCTGAGGGAAAATGAGCAGTTCTTC. Its protein is CASRPFLRENEQFF. This chain uses TRBV28 with TRBJ2-1, with D perhaps matching TRBD2 (5 bases). The CDR3 runs 14 residues. The germline V and J ends were trimmed by 6 bases and 7 bases, with 16 bases remaining between them. Germline-derived CDR1 and CDR2 are MDHEN and SYDVKM.

The CDR3 bases are TGTGCCAGCAGCCTGACGTGGCCTCCCTACGAGCAGTACTTC. Translating it yields CASSLTWPPYEQYF. This sequence joins TRBV27 and TRBJ2-7; D gene ambiguous. CDR3 length: 14 amino acids. Germline assignment: CDR1 MNHEY and CDR2 SMNVEV (reference sequence). Trimming took off 6 bases at V and 2 bases at J, with 14 bases between the two ends.

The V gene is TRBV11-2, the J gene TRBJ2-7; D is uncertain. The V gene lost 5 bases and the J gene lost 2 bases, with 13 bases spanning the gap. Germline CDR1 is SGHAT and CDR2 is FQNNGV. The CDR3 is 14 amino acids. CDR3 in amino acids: CASSGWSNPYEQYF. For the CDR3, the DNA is TGTGCCAGCAGCGGTTGGAGTAATCCCTACGAGCAGTACTTC.

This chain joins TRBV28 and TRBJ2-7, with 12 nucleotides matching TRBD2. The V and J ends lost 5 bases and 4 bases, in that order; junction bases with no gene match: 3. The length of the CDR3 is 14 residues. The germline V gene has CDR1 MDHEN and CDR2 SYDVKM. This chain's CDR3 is CASSTGLAGYEQYF. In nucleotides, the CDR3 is TGTGCCAGCAGTACCGGACTAGCGGGATACGAGCAGTACTTC.

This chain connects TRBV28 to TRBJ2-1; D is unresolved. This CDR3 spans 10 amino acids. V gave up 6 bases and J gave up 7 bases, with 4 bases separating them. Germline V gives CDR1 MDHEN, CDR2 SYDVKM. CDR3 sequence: CASSQNEQFF. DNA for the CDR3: TGTGCCAGCAGCCAAAATGAGCAGTTCTTC.

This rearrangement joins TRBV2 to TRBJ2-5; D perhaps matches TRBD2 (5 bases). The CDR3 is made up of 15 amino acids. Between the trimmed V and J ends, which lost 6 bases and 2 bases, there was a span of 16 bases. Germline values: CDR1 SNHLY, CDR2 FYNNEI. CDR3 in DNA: TGTGCCAGCAGCTCCGCCGGGATAGATCAAGAGACCCAGTACTTC. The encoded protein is CASSSAGIDQETQYF.

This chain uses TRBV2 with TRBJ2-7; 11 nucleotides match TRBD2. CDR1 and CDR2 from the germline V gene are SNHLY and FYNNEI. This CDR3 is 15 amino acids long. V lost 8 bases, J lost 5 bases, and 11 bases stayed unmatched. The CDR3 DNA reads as TGTGCCAGCCCTCCAACTAGCGGGAGATTTGACGAGCAGTACTTC. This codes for CASPPTSGRFDEQYF. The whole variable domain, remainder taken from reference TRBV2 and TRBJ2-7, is EPEVTQTPSHQVTQMGQEVILRCVPISNHLYFYWYRQILGQKVEFLVSFYNNEISEKSEIFDDQFSVERPDGSNFTLKIRSTKLEDSAMYFCASPPTSGRFDEQYFGPGTRLTVT.

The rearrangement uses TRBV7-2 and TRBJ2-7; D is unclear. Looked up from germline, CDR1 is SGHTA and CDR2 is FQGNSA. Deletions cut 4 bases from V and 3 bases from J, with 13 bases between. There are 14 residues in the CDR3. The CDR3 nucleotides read TGTGCCAGCAGCTCCGTTTTGGGGAACTACGAGCAGTACTTC. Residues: CASSSVLGNYEQYF.

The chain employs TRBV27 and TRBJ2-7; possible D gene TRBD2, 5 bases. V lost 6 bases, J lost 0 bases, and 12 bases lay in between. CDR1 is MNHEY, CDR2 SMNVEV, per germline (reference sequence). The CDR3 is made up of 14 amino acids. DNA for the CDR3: TGTGCCAGCAGGAACGCGGCGGGCTCCTACGAGCAGTACTTC. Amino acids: CASRNAAGSYEQYF.

CDR3 sequence reads: CASSSDRDEQYF. The CDR3 DNA follows: TGTGCCAGCAGTTCGGACAGGGACGAGCAGTACTTC. V usage is TRBV28 and J usage is TRBJ2-7, with 8 bases fitting TRBD1. Losses at the gene ends were 4 bases for V and 5 bases for J; bases not matched to a gene: 1. Germline CDR1 is MDHEN and CDR2 is SYDVKM. This CDR3 has 12 amino acids.